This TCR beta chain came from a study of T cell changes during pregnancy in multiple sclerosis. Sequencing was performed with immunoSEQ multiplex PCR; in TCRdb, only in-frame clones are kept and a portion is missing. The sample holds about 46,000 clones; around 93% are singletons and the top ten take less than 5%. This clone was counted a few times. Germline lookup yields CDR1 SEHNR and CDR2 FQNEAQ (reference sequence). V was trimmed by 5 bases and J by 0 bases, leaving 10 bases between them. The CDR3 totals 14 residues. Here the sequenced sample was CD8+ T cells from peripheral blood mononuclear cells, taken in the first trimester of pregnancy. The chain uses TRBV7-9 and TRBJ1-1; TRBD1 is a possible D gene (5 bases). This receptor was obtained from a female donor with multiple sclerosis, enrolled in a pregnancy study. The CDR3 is CASSIGHVNTEAFF. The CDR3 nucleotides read TGTGCCAGCAGCATCGGACATGTGAACACTGAAGCTTTCTTT.